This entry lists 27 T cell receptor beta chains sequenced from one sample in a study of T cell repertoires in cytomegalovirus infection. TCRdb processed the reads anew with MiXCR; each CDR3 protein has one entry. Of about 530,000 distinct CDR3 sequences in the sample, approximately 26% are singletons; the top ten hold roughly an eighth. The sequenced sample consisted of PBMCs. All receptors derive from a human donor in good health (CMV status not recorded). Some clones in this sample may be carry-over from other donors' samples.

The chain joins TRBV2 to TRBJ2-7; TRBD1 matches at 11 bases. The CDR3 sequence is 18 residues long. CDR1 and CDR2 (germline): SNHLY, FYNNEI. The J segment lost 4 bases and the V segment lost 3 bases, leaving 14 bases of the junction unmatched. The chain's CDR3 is CASSDPGTGGRVVYEQYF. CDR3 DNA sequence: TGTGCCAGCAGTGATCCCGGGACAGGGGGTCGCGTGGTGTACGAGCAGTACTTC. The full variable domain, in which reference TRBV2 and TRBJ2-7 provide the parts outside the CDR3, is EPEVTQTPSHQVTQMGQEVILRCVPISNHLYFYWYRQILGQKVEFLVSFYNNEISEKSEIFDDQFSVERPDGSNFTLKIRSTKLEDSAMYFCASSDPGTGGRVVYEQYFGPGTRLTVT.

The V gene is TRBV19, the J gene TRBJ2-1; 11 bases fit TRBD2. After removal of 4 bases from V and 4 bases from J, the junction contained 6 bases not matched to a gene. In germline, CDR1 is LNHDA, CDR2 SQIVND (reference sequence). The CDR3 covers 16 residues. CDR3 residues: CASSTRLAGMYNEQFF. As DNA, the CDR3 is TGTGCCAGTAGTACCAGACTAGCGGGAATGTACAATGAGCAGTTCTTC.

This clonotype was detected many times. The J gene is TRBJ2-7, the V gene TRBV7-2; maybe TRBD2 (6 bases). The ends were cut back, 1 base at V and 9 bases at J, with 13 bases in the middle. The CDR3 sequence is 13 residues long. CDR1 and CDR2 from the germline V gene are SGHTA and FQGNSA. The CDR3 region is CASSLVGGDVQYV. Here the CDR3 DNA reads TGTGCCAGCAGCTTAGTGGGGGGAGATGTGCAGTACGTC.

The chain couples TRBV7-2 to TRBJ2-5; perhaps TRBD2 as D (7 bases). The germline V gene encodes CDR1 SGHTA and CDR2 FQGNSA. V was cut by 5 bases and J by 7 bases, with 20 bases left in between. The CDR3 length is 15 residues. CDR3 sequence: CTSSAQRGGGRTQYF. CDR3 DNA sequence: TGTACCAGCAGCGCACAAAGGGGGGGGGGGAGGACCCAGTACTTC.

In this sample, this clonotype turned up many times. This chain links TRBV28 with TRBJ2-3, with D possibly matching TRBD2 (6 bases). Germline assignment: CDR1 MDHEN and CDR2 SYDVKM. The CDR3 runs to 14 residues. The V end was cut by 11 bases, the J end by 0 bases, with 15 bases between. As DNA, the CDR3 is TGTGCCTCGAGCAATGGGGGGAGCACAGATACGCAGTATTTT. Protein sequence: CASSNGGSTDTQYF.

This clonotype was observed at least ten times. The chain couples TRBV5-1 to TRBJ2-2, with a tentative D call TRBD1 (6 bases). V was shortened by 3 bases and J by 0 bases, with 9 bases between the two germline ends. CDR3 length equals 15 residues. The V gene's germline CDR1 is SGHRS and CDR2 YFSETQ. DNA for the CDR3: TGCGCCAGCAGCTCGGGACACACGAACACCGGGGAGCTGTTTTTT. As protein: CASSSGHTNTGELFF.

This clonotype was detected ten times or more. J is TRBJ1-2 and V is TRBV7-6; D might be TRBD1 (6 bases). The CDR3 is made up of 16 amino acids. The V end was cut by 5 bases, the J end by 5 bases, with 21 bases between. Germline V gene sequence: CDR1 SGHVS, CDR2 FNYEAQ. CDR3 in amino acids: CASSAYNSGVGYGYTF. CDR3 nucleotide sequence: TGTGCCAGCAGCGCCTACAACTCAGGGGTTGGATATGGCTACACCTTC.

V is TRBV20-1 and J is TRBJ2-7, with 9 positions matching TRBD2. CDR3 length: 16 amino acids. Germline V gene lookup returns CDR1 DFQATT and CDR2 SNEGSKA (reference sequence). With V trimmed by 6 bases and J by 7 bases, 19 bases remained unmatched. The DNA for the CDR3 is TGCAGTGCCCCTCGGACTAGCGCGACGACTACGAGGGAGCAGTACTTC. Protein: CSAPRTSATTTREQYF.

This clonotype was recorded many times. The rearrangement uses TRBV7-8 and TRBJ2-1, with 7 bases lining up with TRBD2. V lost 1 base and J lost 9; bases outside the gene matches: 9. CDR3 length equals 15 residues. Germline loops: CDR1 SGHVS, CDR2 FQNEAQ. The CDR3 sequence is CASSLGGGAFGEQFF. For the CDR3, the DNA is TGTGCCAGCAGCTTAGGGGGGGGAGCCTTTGGTGAGCAGTTCTTC.

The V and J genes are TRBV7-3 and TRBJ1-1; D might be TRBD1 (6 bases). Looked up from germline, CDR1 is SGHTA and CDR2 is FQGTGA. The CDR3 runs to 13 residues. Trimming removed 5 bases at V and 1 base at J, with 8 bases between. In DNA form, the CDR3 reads TGTGCCAGCAGCATGGACAGGAACACTGAAGCTTTCTTT. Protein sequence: CASSMDRNTEAFF. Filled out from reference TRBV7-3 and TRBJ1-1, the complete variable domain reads GAGVSQTPSNKVTEKGKYVELRCDPISGHTALYWYRQSLGQGPEFLIYFQGTGAADDSGLPNDRFFAVRPEGSVSTLKIQRTERGDSAVYLCASSMDRNTEAFFGQGTRLTVV.

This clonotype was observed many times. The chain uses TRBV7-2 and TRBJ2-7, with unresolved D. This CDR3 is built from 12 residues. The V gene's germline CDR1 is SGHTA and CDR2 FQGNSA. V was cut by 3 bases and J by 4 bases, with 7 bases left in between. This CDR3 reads CASSFTAYEQYF. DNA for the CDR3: TGTGCCAGCAGCTTTACAGCATACGAGCAGTACTTC.

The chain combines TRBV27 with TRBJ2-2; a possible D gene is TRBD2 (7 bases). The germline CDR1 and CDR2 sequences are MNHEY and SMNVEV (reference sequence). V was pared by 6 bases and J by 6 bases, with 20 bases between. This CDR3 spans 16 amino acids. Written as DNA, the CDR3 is TGTGCCAGCAGGCCCGGGGGGCTAGTCTCCCCCGGGGAGCTGTTTTTT. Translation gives CASRPGGLVSPGELFF.

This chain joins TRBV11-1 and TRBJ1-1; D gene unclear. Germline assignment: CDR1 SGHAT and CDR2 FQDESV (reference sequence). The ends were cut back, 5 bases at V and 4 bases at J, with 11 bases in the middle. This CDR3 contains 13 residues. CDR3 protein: CASSRERVTEAFF. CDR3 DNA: TGTGCCAGCAGCCGAGAGAGGGTCACTGAAGCTTTCTTT.

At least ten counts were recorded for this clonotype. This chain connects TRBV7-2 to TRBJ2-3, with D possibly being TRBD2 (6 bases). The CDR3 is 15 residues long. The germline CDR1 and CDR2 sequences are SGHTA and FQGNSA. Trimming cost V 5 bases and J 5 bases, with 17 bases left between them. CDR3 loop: CASSGDFSYGDTQYF. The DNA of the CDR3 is TGTGCCAGCAGCGGGGACTTCTCTTATGGAGATACGCAGTATTTT.

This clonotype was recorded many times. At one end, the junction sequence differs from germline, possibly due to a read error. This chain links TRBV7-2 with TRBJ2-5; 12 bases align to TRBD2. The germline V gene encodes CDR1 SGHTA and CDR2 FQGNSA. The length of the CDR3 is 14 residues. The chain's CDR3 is CASSPRTSGDQTHF. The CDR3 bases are TGTGCCAGCAGCCCCCGGACTAGCGGGGACCAAACACACTTC.

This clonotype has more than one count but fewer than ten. The CDR3 region is CASSLALEGAGELFF. CDR3 bases: TGCGCCAGCAGCTTGGCGCTAGAAGGCGCCGGGGAGCTGTTTTTT. This chain joins TRBV5-1 and TRBJ2-2; no definite D call. V dropped 0 bases and J dropped 6 bases, with 12 bases sitting between them. CDR3 size: 15 residues. Germline V gene lookup returns CDR1 SGHRS and CDR2 YFSETQ. Full variable domain (remainder filled in from reference TRBV5-1 and TRBJ2-2): KAGVTQTPRYLIKTRGQQVTLSCSPISGHRSVSWYQQTPGQGLQFLFEYFSETQRNKGNFPGRFSGRQFSNSRSEMNVSTLELGDSALYLCASSLALEGAGELFFGEGSRLTVL.

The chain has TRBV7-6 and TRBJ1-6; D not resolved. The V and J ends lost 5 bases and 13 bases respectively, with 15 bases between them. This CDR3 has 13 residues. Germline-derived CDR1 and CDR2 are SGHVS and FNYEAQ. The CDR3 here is CASSPSGVLPLHF. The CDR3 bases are TGTGCCAGCAGCCCCTCTGGAGTCCTTCCCCTCCACTTT.

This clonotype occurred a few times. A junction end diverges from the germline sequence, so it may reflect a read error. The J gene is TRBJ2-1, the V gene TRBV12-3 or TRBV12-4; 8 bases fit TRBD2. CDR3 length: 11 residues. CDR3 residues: CASRGRGLGIF. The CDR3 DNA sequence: TGTGCCAGCAGGGGGCGGGGACTAGGGATCTTC.

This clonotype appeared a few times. The CDR3 spells CSARVWGATDTQYF. The CDR3 nucleotides read TGCAGTGCTAGAGTATGGGGGGCGACAGATACGCAGTATTTT. The chain recombines TRBV20-1 with TRBJ2-3; D tentatively fits TRBD1 or TRBD2 (6 bases each). V was trimmed by 1 base and J by 3 bases, leaving 11 bases between them. This CDR3 contains 14 residues. The V gene's germline CDR1 is DFQATT and CDR2 SNEGSKA (reference sequence).

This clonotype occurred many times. The CDR3 reads CASSPGSGETQYF. The CDR3 DNA reads as TGTGCCAGCAGCCCCGGGAGTGGAGAGACCCAGTACTTC. This chain uses TRBV7-2 with TRBJ2-5, with D possibly matching TRBD2 (6 bases). CDR1 and CDR2 (germline): SGHTA, FQGNSA. This CDR3 has 13 residues. V was cut by 5 bases and J by 4 bases, with 11 bases left in between. The whole variable domain, remainder taken from reference TRBV7-2 and TRBJ2-5, is GAGVSQSPSNKVTEKGKDVELRCDPISGHTALYWYRQSLGQGLEFLIYFQGNSAPDKSGLPSDRFSAERTGGSVSTLTIQRTQQEDSAVYLCASSPGSGETQYFGPGTRLLVL.

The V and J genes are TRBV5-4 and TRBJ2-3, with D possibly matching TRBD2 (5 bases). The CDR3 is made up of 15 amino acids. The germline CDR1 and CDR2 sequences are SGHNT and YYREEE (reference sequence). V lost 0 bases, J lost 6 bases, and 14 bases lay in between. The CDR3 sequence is CASSLALGGGDTQYF. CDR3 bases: TGTGCCAGCAGCTTGGCTTTGGGCGGCGGGGATACGCAGTATTTT.

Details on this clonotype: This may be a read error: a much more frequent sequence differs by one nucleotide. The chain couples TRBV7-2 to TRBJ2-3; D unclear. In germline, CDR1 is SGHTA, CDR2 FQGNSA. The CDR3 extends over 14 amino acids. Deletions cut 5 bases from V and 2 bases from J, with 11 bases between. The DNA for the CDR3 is TGTGCCAGCAGCGCGGTGGTCAACACAGATACGCAGTATTTT. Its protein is CASSAVVNTDTQYF.

CDR3 sequence: CASSHTPGLAGVNEQYV. As DNA, the CDR3 is TGTGCCAGCAGCCACACTCCGGGACTAGCGGGAGTAAACGAGCAGTACGTC. The V and J genes are TRBV3-1 and TRBJ2-7, with 14 bases that match TRBD2. The germline CDR1 and CDR2 sequences are LGHDT and YNNKEL (reference sequence). The length of the CDR3 is 17 residues. The V and J ends lost 3 bases and 5 bases, in that order; junction bases with no gene match: 9.

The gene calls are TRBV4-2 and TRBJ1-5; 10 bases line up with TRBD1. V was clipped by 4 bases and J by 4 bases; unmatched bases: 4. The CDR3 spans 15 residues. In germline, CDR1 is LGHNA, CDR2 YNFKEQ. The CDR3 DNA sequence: TGTGCCAGCAGCCCTTGGACAGGGGGAAATCAGCCCCAGCATTTT. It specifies CASSPWTGGNQPQHF.

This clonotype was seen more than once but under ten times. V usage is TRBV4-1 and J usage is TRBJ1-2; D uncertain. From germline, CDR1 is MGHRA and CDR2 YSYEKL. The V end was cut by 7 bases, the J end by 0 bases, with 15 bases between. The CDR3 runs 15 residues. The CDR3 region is CASKGIFDSNYGYTF. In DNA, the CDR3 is TGCGCCAGCAAGGGCATCTTCGATTCTAACTATGGCTACACCTTC.

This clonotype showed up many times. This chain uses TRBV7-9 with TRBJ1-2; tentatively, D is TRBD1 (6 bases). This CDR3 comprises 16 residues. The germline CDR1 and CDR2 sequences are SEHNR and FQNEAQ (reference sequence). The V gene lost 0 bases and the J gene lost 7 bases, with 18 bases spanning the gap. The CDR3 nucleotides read TGTGCCAGCAGCTTAGCAGACACCCGGGGGGCTGGTGGCTACACCTTC. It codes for CASSLADTRGAGGYTF.

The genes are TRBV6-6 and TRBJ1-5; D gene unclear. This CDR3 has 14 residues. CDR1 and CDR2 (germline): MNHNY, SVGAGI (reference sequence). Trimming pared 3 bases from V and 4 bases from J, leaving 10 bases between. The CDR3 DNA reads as TGTGCCAGCAGTTATGGCCCTATAAATCAGCCCCAGCATTTT. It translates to CASSYGPINQPQHF.